The next 9 T cell receptor beta chains were all read from a single sample in a study of T cells in Graves' hyperthyroidism and ophthalmopathy. Researchers took RNA transcripts and amplified the TCR beta CDR3 regions from them. During a first-round RT-PCR of the TCR CDR3, the HTBI primer set was used. TCRdb itself ran the multiplex PCR reads through MiXCR, one entry per CDR3 protein. Here the sample spans tens of thousands of distinct CDR3 sequences, under 55% being singletons. Sequenced: blood. These receptors were collected from a woman between 25 and 40 years old with Graves' hyperthyroidism.

About this clonotype itself: Since the CDR3 does not end with the conserved phenylalanine or tryptophan, this likely comes from a read error. The rearrangement uses TRBV7-8 and TRBJ1-1; D is uncertain. This CDR3 is built from 15 residues. The germline V gene has CDR1 SGHVS and CDR2 FQNEAQ. The V and J ends lost 5 bases and 1 base respectively, with 14 bases between them. CDR3 sequence (DNA): TGTGCCAGCAGCCCCCGGGCTGGGAGGAACACTGAAGCTTTCTTG. Its translation: CASSPRAGRNTEAFL.

CDR3 coding DNA: TGTGCCAGCAGTTTCCGGGGGGGAGCAGGCTCCTACGAGCAGTACTTC. It yields the protein CASSFRGGAGSYEQYF. The J gene is TRBJ2-7, the V gene TRBV12-3 or TRBV12-4; 8 nucleotides align to TRBD2. CDR3 length: 16 amino acids. V dropped 3 bases and J dropped 0; count of bases not matched to a gene: 7.

In this sample, this clonotype turned up many times. This sequence joins TRBV6-4 and TRBJ2-2; D might be TRBD1 (6 bases). Trimming cost V 4 bases and J 6 bases, with 6 bases left between them. In germline, CDR1 is MRHNA, CDR2 SNTAGT. This CDR3 contains 12 residues. The DNA of the CDR3 is TGTGCCAGCAGTGCAGGGGCCGGGGAGCTGTTTTTT. It specifies CASSAGAGELFF.

The sample holds many counts of this clonotype. The chain uses TRBV20-1 and TRBJ2-1; a possible D gene is TRBD2 (6 bases). V lost 8 bases and J 8 bases, leaving 19 bases between the germline ends. Germline lookup yields CDR1 DFQATT and CDR2 SNEGSKA (reference sequence). The CDR3 covers 13 residues. In nucleotides, the CDR3 is TGCAGTACTCCTTCTCGGACGGGGGATGAGCAGTTCTTC. This sequence encodes CSTPSRTGDEQFF.

This clonotype was observed at least ten times. The chain couples TRBV6-1 to TRBJ1-1; weak D call: TRBD1 (6 bases). The V end lost 6 bases, the J end lost 0 bases, and 11 bases lay between the germline ends. The CDR3 runs 14 residues. CDR1 and CDR2 from the germline V gene are MNHNS and SASEGT. The CDR3 sequence: CASRGHIMNTEAFF. The CDR3 DNA sequence: TGTGCCAGCAGGGGACACATCATGAACACTGAAGCTTTCTTT.

A single count supports this clonotype. A much larger clone lies a single base off, so this may be a read error. The chain carries TRBV30 and TRBJ2-7; the D gene could be TRBD1 or TRBD2 (5 bases each). The CDR3 runs to 14 residues. Germline V gene lookup returns CDR1 GTSNPN and CDR2 SVGIG (reference sequence). Trimming shortened V by 5 bases and J by 2 bases, and 16 bases separated the two germline ends. The CDR3 DNA sequence: TGTGCCTGGGGGGGATGGGCCAAAGCCTACGAGCAGTACTTC. Translated, it gives CAWGGWAKAYEQYF.

This chain joins TRBV20-1 and TRBJ2-5; 13 nucleotides match TRBD2. The junction had 5 bases not matched to a gene; V was cut back by 3 bases and J by 4 bases. This CDR3 has 15 residues. Looked up from germline, CDR1 is DFQATT and CDR2 is SNEGSKA (reference sequence). The chain's CDR3 is CSARGTSGAGETQYF. CDR3 bases: TGCAGTGCTAGGGGGACTAGCGGGGCGGGAGAGACCCAGTACTTC.

The chain carries TRBV20-1 and TRBJ2-1; D is ambiguous. The CDR3 loop spans 14 amino acids. Between the trimmed V and J ends, which lost 3 bases and 6 bases, there was a span of 15 bases. CDR1 DFQATT and CDR2 SNEGSKA come from the germline V gene (reference sequence). The CDR3 loop is CSARGSGRGNEQFF. The DNA of the CDR3 is TGCAGTGCTAGGGGAAGTGGCCGCGGCAATGAGCAGTTCTTC.

As to this clonotype: As the CDR3 is not closed by the conserved phenylalanine or tryptophan, this likely results from a read error. V gene TRBV11-3 combines with J gene TRBJ1-2, with 7 bases identical to TRBD1. V trimming: 4 bases; J trimming: 4 bases; junction bases outside the gene matches: 9. The CDR3 has 15 residues. CDR1 is SGHNT, CDR2 YENEEA, per germline. CDR3 coding DNA: TGTGCCAGCAGCTCCCCCCGGGACAGCCTCTATGGCTACACCTCC. Translation: CASSSPRDSLYGYTS.